Following are 28 T cell receptor beta chains from one sample sequenced in a study of blood T cells in healthy people across ages. Next came a second PCR, run for about 7 to 12 cycles, which used a sample-barcoded 5' primer along with a J-beta primer mix. Using its own MiXCR run on the 5' RACE reads, TCRdb lists one record per CDR3 protein. The table includes 1.5 million or so distinct CDR3 sequences, around two fifths detected once. Sequencing used blood. The receptors originated from a woman between 18 and 30 years old in good health.

The V call is TRBV3-1, the J call TRBJ2-7; TRBD1 is a possible D gene (6 bases). CDR1 is LGHDT, CDR2 YNNKEL, per germline (reference sequence). The CDR3 consists of 15 residues. The V end was cut by 4 bases, the J end by 6 bases, with 19 bases between. CDR3 DNA: TGTGCCAGCAGCCGCCAAGAGTTACAGGGAGCCGAGCAGTACTTC. Residues: CASSRQELQGAEQYF.

The chain joins TRBV27 to TRBJ2-4; 9 bases agree with TRBD2. The J call may not be correct, given that the DNA end is closer to TRBJ2-5. Germline V gene lookup returns CDR1 MNHEY and CDR2 SMNVEV (reference sequence). The CDR3 has 17 residues. CDR3 residues: CASSLQRGATSPETQYF. The CDR3 region has the DNA TGTGCCAGCAGTTTACAGCGGGGGGCCACCTCCCCAGAGACCCAGTACTTC.

This clonotype was seen a single time. A read error may explain this, as a much larger clone is one base away. V is TRBV29-1 and J is TRBJ2-5; D ambiguous. This CDR3 is built from 14 residues. Trimming cost V 3 bases and J 11 bases, with 22 bases left between them. Germline assignment: CDR1 SQVTM and CDR2 ANQGSEA. In DNA form, the CDR3 reads TGCAGCGTTGATCATGGACCCACCCGGAATGAGCAGTACTTC. This codes for CSVDHGPTRNEQYF.

A few counts support this clonotype. The chain carries TRBV4-1 and TRBJ2-1; 13 nucleotides line up with TRBD2. Germline V gene sequence: CDR1 MGHRA, CDR2 YSYEKL. Unmatched junction bases numbered 17, after V lost 2 bases and J lost 4 bases. The CDR3 runs to 21 residues. The CDR3 DNA reads TGCGCCAGCAGCCAACTCCCAGGGCTAAGGACTAGCGGGAGCTATTACAATGAGCAGTTCTTC. It translates to CASSQLPGLRTSGSYYNEQFF.

Ten or more counts support this clonotype. V is TRBV11-2 and J is TRBJ2-5; D might be TRBD1 (5 bases). Deletions cut 6 bases from V and 2 bases from J, with 10 bases between. The germline V gene encodes CDR1 SGHAT and CDR2 FQNNGV. The CDR3 spans 13 residues. CDR3 DNA: TGTGCCAGCAGTAAGCAGGGACAAGAGACCCAGTACTTC. It codes for CASSKQGQETQYF.

The CDR3 sequence: CASRIGTGIEEQYF. As DNA, the CDR3 is TGTGCCAGCAGGATCGGGACAGGGATCGAGGAGCAGTACTTC. V and J are TRBV27 and TRBJ2-7; TRBD1 matches at 9 bases. Trimming cost V 6 bases and J 7 bases; bases outside gene matches: 10. The CDR3 is 14 residues long. CDR1 MNHEY and CDR2 SMNVEV come from the germline V gene (reference sequence).

This clonotype was observed a handful of times. V gene TRBV10-3 combines with J gene TRBJ2-3; either TRBD1 or TRBD2 may supply D (5 bases each). There are 14 residues in the CDR3. Germline assignment: CDR1 ENHRY and CDR2 SYGVKD. Trimming cost V 10 bases and J 8 bases, with 22 bases left between them. CDR3 loop: CATTEGGGKATQYF. Written as DNA, the CDR3 is TGTGCCACAACAGAAGGTGGGGGAAAGGCTACGCAGTATTTT.

This clonotype was counted between two and nine times. The chain carries TRBV29-1 and TRBJ2-5; 9 positions match TRBD2. There are 16 residues in the CDR3. From germline, CDR1 is SQVTM and CDR2 ANQGSEA. With 4 bases clipped from V and 2 bases from J, the junction kept 11 bases outside the gene matches. CDR3 coding DNA: TGCAGCGTTGTGCCTTTGAGCGGGAGGTGGCAAGAGACCCAGTACTTC. It is translated as CSVVPLSGRWQETQYF.

The sample holds a few counts of this clonotype. This rearrangement joins TRBV5-1 to TRBJ1-5; TRBD1 is a possible D gene (5 bases). Germline CDR1 reads SGHRS; CDR2 reads YFSETQ. The CDR3 has 14 amino acids. Trimming pared 0 bases from V and 7 bases from J, leaving 11 bases between. The CDR3 here is CASSLGREGQPQHF. CDR3 DNA: TGCGCCAGCAGCTTGGGCAGGGAGGGACAGCCCCAGCATTTT.

The CDR3 is CASSLWDFSGSTDTQYF. CDR3 bases: TGCGCCAGCAGCTTGTGGGATTTTAGCGGTAGCACAGATACGCAGTATTTT. The genes are TRBV5-1 and TRBJ2-3; D possibly corresponds to TRBD2 (6 bases). This CDR3 is 17 amino acids long. Germline V gives CDR1 SGHRS, CDR2 YFSETQ. Trimming left V 1 base short and J 0 bases short, with 15 bases between.

This clonotype was recorded a few times. V gene TRBV7-2 combines with J gene TRBJ2-1; 10 bases map to TRBD2. V dropped 1 base and J dropped 2; count of bases not matched to a gene: 11. CDR1 is SGHTA, CDR2 FQGNSA, per germline. The CDR3 runs to 19 residues. CDR3 DNA sequence: TGTGCCAGCAGCTTAGTTCCCGGACTAGCGGTCACCGCCTACAATGAGCAGTTCTTC. Encoded protein: CASSLVPGLAVTAYNEQFF.

CDR3 sequence: CASRLFHYEQYF. In DNA, the CDR3 is TGTGCCAGTCGACTCTTCCACTACGAGCAGTACTTC. The chain employs TRBV6-1 and TRBJ2-7; D call uncertain. Germline V gene lookup returns CDR1 MNHNS and CDR2 SASEGT. The CDR3 loop spans 12 amino acids. Trimming removed 9 bases from V and 3 bases from J, with 12 bases in between.

The genes are TRBV5-5 and TRBJ1-6; no reliable D call. V was trimmed by 6 bases and J by 6 bases, leaving 16 bases between them. Germline V CDR1 and CDR2: SGHKS, YYEKEE (reference sequence). There are 15 residues in the CDR3. The CDR3: CASTADGVGNSPLHF. CDR3 DNA sequence: TGTGCCAGCACCGCCGACGGAGTCGGTAATTCACCCCTCCACTTT.

The CDR3 spells CASSQDDDTIWGDTQYF. The CDR3 DNA follows: TGCGCCAGCAGCCAAGATGATGATACAATATGGGGAGATACGCAGTATTTT. The chain recombines TRBV4-1 with TRBJ2-3; no clear D. CDR1 is MGHRA, CDR2 YSYEKL, per germline. The CDR3 is 17 amino acids. Trimming took 0 bases from V and 5 from J, leaving 18 bases between them.

The chain uses TRBV10-2 and TRBJ2-7; D might be TRBD2 (6 bases). Germline values: CDR1 WSHSY, CDR2 SAAADI. The CDR3 is made up of 14 amino acids. Trimming removed 4 bases from V and 2 bases from J, with 12 bases in between. In nucleotides, the CDR3 is TGCGCCAGCAGTGTAGGGCGGGACCCCTACGAGCAGTACTTC. Residues: CASSVGRDPYEQYF.

The sample holds a few counts of this clonotype. The V and J genes are TRBV29-1 and TRBJ2-3, with D possibly being TRBD1 (5 bases). The V gene's germline CDR1 is SQVTM and CDR2 ANQGSEA. Deletions cut 3 bases from V and 4 bases from J, with 14 bases between. The CDR3 contains 14 residues. The CDR3 DNA is TGCAGCGTTGAGAAGGGGCTAGGGGCAGATACGCAGTATTTT. Its translation is CSVEKGLGADTQYF.

This clonotype turned up a few times. V and J are TRBV20-1 and TRBJ2-7, with TRBD2 matching 8 bases. Per germline, CDR1 DFQATT and CDR2 SNEGSKA (reference sequence). Trimming removed 5 bases from V and 2 bases from J; junction bases left unmatched: 11. The CDR3 is 15 residues long. The CDR3: CSAGSTSGITYEQYF. CDR3 coding DNA: TGCAGTGCTGGATCCACTAGCGGAATAACCTACGAGCAGTACTTC.

The chain uses TRBV12-5 and TRBJ1-1, with unresolved D. V was cut by 0 bases and J by 2 bases, with 13 bases left in between. The germline gives CDR1 LGHNT, CDR2 FRNRAP. The CDR3 is 16 amino acids. In DNA, the CDR3 is TGTGCTAGTGGTTTGGTTCTGGCGGCTACAAACACTGAAGCTTTCTTT. Its protein product is CASGLVLAATNTEAFF.

This clonotype was seen a few times. The V call is TRBV6-5, the J call TRBJ1-2; perhaps TRBD1 as D (5 bases). This CDR3 has 20 residues. V was trimmed by 0 bases and J by 2 bases, leaving 25 bases between them. Germline loops: CDR1 MNHEY, CDR2 SVGAGI. The CDR3 loop is CASSYSREGRDPQKNYGYTF. CDR3 nucleotides: TGTGCCAGCAGTTACTCGAGAGAGGGCCGGGACCCCCAGAAAAACTATGGCTACACCTTC.

The genes are TRBV12-3 or TRBV12-4 and TRBJ2-5; tentatively, D is TRBD2 (5 bases). The CDR3 consists of 13 residues. Trimming pared 2 bases from V and 11 bases from J, leaving 15 bases between. In DNA, the CDR3 is TGTGCCAGCAGTTTAAGGGAGACCGGTGAGCAGTACTTC. It encodes CASSLRETGEQYF.

The rearrangement links TRBV27 to TRBJ2-3; D is tentatively TRBD1 or TRBD2 (5 bases each). Trimming cost V 5 bases and J 4 bases, with 16 bases left between them. Germline lookup yields CDR1 MNHEY and CDR2 SMNVEV (reference sequence). The CDR3 is 15 amino acids. The CDR3 sequence: CASSAPGRWPDTQYF. CDR3 DNA: TGTGCCAGCAGTGCCCCGGGACGGTGGCCAGATACGCAGTATTTT.

This clonotype was detected only a few times. The J gene is TRBJ2-3, the V gene TRBV20-1; 11 bases map to TRBD2. The CDR3 is 15 amino acids. V lost 1 base and J lost 3; bases outside the gene matches: 3. The germline gives CDR1 DFQATT, CDR2 SNEGSKA (reference sequence). The CDR3 nucleotides read TGCAGTGCTAGAGCTTCTAGCGGGGGGACAGATACGCAGTATTTT. As protein: CSARASSGGTDTQYF.

The J gene is TRBJ2-4, the V gene TRBV10-3; TRBD1 or TRBD2 may be the D gene (5 bases each). Trimming removed 4 bases at V and 7 bases at J, with 14 bases between. The CDR3 runs to 14 residues. In germline, CDR1 is ENHRY, CDR2 SYGVKD. The CDR3 loop is CAISAGGSGNIQYF. DNA of the CDR3: TGTGCCATCAGTGCCGGAGGCTCAGGGAACATTCAGTACTTC.

This clonotype turned up a few times. V usage is TRBV27 and J usage is TRBJ2-7; 7 nucleotides align to TRBD1. Germline-derived CDR1 and CDR2 are MNHEY and SMNVEV (reference sequence). V shed 5 bases, J shed 1 base, and the junction held 5 bases outside the gene matches. The CDR3 totals 14 residues. This CDR3 reads CASSILQGSYEQYF. CDR3 nucleotide sequence: TGTGCCAGCAGTATACTACAGGGGTCCTACGAGCAGTACTTC.

This chain joins TRBV5-1 and TRBJ2-3, with 11 bases lining up with TRBD2. Germline V gene sequence: CDR1 SGHRS, CDR2 YFSETQ. Trimming cost V 3 bases and J 5 bases; bases outside gene matches: 8. The CDR3 is 16 residues long. CDR3 residues: CASSSRTSGYQDTQYF. CDR3 nucleotides: TGCGCCAGCAGCTCCCGGACTAGCGGGTACCAAGATACGCAGTATTTT.

This chain links TRBV10-3 with TRBJ1-3; tentative D call: TRBD1 (6 bases). The CDR3 runs to 14 residues. Trimming removed 7 bases at V and 0 bases at J, with 10 bases between. Germline CDR1 is ENHRY and CDR2 is SYGVKD. The CDR3, as DNA: TGTGCCATCAAAGGACAGAGCTCTGGAAACACCATATATTTT. Its protein is CAIKGQSSGNTIYF.

V gene TRBV30 combines with J gene TRBJ2-3; D call uncertain. V was pared by 3 bases and J by 4 bases, with 11 bases between. The CDR3 runs to 13 residues. Germline V gene sequence: CDR1 GTSNPN, CDR2 SVGIG (reference sequence). DNA of the CDR3: TGTGCCTGGAGCCGTTTATTTGCAGATACGCAGTATTTT. Translation gives CAWSRLFADTQYF.

This clonotype was detected only once. The rearrangement uses TRBV12-3 or TRBV12-4 and TRBJ1-5; weak D call: TRBD1 (6 bases). The CDR3 covers 15 residues. V dropped 6 bases and J dropped 4 bases, with 16 bases sitting between them. The CDR3, as DNA: TGTGCCAGCAGCAAAACAGGGAGTAGTAATCAGCCCCAGCATTTT. Protein product: CASSKTGSSNQPQHF.